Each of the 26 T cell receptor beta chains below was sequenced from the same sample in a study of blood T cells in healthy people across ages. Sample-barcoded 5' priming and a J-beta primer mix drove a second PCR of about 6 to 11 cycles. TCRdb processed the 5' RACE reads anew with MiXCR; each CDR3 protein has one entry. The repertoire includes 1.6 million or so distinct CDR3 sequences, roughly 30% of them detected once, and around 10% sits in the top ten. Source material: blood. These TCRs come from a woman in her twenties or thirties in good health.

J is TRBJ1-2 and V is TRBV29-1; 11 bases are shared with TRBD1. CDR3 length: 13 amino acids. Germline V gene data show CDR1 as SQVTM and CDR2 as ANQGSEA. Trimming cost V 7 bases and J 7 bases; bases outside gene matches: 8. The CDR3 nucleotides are TGCAGCGCCCCGGACAGGGGGCATATTGGCTACACCTTC. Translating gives CSAPDRGHIGYTF.

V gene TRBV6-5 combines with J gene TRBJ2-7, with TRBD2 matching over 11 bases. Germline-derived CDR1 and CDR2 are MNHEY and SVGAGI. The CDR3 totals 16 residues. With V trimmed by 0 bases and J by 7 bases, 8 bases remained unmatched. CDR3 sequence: CASSYSGLAVPREQYF. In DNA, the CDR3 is TGTGCCAGCAGTTACTCGGGACTAGCGGTTCCCAGGGAGCAGTACTTC.

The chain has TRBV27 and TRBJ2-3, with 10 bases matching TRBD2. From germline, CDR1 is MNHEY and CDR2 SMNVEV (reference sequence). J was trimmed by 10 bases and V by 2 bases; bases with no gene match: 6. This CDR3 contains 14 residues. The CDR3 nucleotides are TGTGCCAGCAGTTTAATATCTAGCGGGAGCGCGCAGTATTTT. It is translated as CASSLISSGSAQYF.

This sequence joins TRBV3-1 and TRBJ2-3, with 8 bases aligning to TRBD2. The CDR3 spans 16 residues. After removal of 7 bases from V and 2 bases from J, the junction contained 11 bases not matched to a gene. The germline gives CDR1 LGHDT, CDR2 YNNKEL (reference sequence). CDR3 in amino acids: CASTPFGGGFTDTQYF. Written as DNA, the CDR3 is TGTGCCAGCACCCCCTTCGGCGGGGGGTTCACAGATACGCAGTATTTT.

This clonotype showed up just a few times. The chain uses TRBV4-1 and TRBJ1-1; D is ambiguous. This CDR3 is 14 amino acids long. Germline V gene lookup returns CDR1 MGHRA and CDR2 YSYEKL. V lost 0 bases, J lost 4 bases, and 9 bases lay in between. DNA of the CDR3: TGCGCCAGCAGCCAAGATGTCCGGGTCACTGAAGCTTTCTTT. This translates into CASSQDVRVTEAFF.

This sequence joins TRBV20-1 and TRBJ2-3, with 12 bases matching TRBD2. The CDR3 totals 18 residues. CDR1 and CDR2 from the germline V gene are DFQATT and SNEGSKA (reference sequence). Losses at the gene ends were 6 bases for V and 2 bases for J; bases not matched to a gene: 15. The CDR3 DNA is TGCAGTGCCAGACGTTCGGGACTAGCGGGCCTCGTCACAGATACGCAGTATTTT. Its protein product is CSARRSGLAGLVTDTQYF.

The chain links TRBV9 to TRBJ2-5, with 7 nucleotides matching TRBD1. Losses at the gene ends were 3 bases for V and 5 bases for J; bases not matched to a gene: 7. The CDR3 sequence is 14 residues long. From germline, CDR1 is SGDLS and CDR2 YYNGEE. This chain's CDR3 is CASSGGQRMETQYF. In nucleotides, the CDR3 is TGTGCCAGCAGCGGGGGACAGCGTATGGAGACCCAGTACTTC.

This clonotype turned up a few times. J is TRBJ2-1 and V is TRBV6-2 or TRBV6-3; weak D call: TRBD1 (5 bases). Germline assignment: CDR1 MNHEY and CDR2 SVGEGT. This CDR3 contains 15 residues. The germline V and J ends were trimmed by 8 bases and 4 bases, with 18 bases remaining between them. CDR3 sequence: CASCSTRQLYNEQFF. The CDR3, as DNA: TGTGCCAGCTGTTCGACGCGACAGTTATACAATGAGCAGTTCTTC.

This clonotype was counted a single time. CDR3 sequence: CASSSDGRSNEKLFF. DNA of the CDR3: TGTGCCAGCAGTTCGGACGGACGATCTAATGAAAAACTGTTTTTT. The chain has TRBV27 and TRBJ1-4; no clear D gene. The length of the CDR3 is 15 residues. V shed 4 bases and J shed 3 bases, with 12 bases lying between them. From germline, CDR1 is MNHEY and CDR2 SMNVEV (reference sequence).

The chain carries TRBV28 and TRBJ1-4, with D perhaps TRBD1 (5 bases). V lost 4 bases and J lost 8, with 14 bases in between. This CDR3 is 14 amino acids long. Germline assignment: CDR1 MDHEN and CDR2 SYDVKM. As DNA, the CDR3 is TGTGCCAGCAGTTGGGGACGGGTCAGCGAAAAACTGTTTTTT. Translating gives CASSWGRVSEKLFF.

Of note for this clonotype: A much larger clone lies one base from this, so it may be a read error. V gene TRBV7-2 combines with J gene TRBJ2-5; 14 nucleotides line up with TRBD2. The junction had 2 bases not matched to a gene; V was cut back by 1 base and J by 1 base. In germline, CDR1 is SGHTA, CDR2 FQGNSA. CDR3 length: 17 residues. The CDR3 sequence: CASSLGTSGRSQETQYF. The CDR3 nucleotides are TGTGCCAGCAGCTTAGGGACTAGCGGGAGGTCCCAAGAGACCCAGTACTTC. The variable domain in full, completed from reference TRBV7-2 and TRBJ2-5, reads GAGVSQSPSNKVTEKGKDVELRCDPISGHTALYWYRQSLGQGLEFLIYFQGNSAPDKSGLPSDRFSAERTGGSVSTLTIQRTQQEDSAVYLCASSLGTSGRSQETQYFGPGTRLLVL.

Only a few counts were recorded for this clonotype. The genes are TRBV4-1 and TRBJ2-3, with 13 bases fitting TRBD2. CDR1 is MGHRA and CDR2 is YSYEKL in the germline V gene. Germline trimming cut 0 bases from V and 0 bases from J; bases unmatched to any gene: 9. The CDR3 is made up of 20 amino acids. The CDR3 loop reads CASSQDYSGLAGVSTDTQYF. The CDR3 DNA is TGCGCCAGCAGCCAAGACTATAGCGGACTAGCGGGAGTCAGCACAGATACGCAGTATTTT.

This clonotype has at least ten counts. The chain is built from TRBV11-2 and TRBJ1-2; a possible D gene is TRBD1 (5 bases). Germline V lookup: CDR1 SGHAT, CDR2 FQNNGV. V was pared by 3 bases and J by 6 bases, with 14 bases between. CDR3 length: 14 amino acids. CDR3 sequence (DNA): TGTGCCAGCAGCTTGGACGCGTCAGGGAATGGCTACACCTTC. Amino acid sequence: CASSLDASGNGYTF.

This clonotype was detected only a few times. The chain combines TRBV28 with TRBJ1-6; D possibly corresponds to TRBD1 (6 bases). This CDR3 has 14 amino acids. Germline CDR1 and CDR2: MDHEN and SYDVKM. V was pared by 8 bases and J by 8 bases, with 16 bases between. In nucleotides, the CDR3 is TGTGCCAGCGGGGAGGGGGGTGGCGATTCACCCCTCCACTTT. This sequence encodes CASGEGGGDSPLHF.

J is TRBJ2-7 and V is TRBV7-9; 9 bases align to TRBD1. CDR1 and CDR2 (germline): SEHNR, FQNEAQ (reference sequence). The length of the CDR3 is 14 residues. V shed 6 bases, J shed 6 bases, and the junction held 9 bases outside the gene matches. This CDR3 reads CASSQPGQGFEQYF. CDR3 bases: TGTGCCAGCAGTCAACCGGGACAGGGATTCGAGCAGTACTTC.

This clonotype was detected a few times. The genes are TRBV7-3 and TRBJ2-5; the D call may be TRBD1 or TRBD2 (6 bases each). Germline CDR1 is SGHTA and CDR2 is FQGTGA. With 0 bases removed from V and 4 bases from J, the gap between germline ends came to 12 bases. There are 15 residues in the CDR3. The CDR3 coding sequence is TGTGCCAGCAGCTTAACGTCCCGGGGGCGAGAGACCCAGTACTTC. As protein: CASSLTSRGRETQYF.

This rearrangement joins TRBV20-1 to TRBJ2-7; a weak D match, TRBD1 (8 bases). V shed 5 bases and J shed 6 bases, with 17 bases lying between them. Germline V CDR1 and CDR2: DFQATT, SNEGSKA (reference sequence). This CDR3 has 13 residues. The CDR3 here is CSAYLNRGGEQYF. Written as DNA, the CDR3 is TGCAGTGCTTACTTGAACAGGGGGGGCGAGCAGTACTTC.

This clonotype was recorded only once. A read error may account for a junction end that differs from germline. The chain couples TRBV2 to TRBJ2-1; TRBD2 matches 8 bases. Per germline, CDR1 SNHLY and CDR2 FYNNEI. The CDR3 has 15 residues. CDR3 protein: CASSTGLARYNVQFF. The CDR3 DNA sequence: TGTGCCAGCAGTACCGGACTAGCTAGGTACAATGTGCAGTTCTTC.

CDR3 nucleotide sequence: TGTGCCAGCAGCGTAGCATCGTGGGTGGGGATCTATGGCTACACCTTC. Encoded protein: CASSVASWVGIYGYTF. This chain links TRBV9 with TRBJ1-2; D is uncertain. This CDR3 is built from 16 residues. Between the trimmed V and J ends, which lost 0 bases and 4 bases, there was a span of 16 bases. In germline, CDR1 is SGDLS, CDR2 YYNGEE.

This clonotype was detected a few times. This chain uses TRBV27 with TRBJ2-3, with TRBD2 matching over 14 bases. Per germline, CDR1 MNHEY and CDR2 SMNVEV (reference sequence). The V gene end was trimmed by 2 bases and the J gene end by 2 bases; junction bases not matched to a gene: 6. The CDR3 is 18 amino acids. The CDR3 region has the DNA TGTGCCAGCAGTTTAAGGACTAGCGGGAGGCTTGACACAGATACGCAGTATTTT. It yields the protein CASSLRTSGRLDTDTQYF.

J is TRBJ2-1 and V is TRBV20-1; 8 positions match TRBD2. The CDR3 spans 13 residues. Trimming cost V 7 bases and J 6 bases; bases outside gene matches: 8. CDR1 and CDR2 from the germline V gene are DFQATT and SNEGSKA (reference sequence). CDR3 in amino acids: CSESSGSRNEQFF. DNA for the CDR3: TGCAGTGAAAGCAGCGGGAGTCGCAATGAGCAGTTCTTC.

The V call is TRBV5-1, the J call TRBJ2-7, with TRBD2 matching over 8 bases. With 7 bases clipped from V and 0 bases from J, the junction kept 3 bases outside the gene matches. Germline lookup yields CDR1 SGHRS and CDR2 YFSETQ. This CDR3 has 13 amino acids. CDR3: CASAGTSSYEQYF. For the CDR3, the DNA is TGCGCCAGCGCCGGGACTAGCTCCTACGAGCAGTACTTC.

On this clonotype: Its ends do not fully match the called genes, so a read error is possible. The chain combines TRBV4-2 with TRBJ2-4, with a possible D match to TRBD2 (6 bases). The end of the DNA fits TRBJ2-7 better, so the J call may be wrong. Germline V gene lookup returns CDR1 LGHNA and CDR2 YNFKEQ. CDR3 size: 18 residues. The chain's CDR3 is CACSQDPTRVSRTYEQYF. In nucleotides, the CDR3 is TGTGCCTGCAGCCAAGATCCGACTAGAGTTTCCCGGACCTACGAGCAGTACTTC.

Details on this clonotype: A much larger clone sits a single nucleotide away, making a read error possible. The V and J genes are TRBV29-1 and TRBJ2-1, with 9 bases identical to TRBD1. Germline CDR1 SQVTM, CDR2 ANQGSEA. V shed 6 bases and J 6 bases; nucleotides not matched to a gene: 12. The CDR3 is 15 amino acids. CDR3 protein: CSVECTGTGSNEQFF. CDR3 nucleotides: TGCAGCGTAGAGTGCACCGGGACAGGGTCCAATGAGCAGTTCTTC.

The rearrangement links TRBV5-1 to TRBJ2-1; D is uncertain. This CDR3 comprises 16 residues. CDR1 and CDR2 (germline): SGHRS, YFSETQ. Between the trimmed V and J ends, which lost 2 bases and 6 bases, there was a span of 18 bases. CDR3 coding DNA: TGCGCCAGCAGCTTCAACCGGGCCGCTTCAAGCAATGAGCAGTTCTTC. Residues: CASSFNRAASSNEQFF. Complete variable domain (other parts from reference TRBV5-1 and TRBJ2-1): KAGVTQTPRYLIKTRGQQVTLSCSPISGHRSVSWYQQTPGQGLQFLFEYFSETQRNKGNFPGRFSGRQFSNSRSEMNVSTLELGDSALYLCASSFNRAASSNEQFFGPGTRLTVL.

The chain's CDR3 is CATSGLRSGNTIYF. In DNA, the CDR3 is TGTGCCACCAGCGGACTACGCTCTGGAAACACCATATATTTT. The gene calls are TRBV6-1 and TRBJ1-3; D gene uncertain. Trimming took off 10 bases at V and 0 bases at J, with 13 bases between the two ends. The CDR3 sequence is 14 residues long. Germline V lookup: CDR1 MNHNS, CDR2 SASEGT.